Below, 17 T cell receptor beta chains from the same sample are listed, as sequenced in a study of long-term antiretroviral therapy in people with HIV. The authors ran the immunoSEQ assay, v3.0, at survey level. The method was immunoSEQ multiplex PCR; TCRdb's version includes in-frame clones alone and lacks a portion of them. The data contain 20,000 to 25,000 clones, about four fifths of them singletons. The sequencing used unsorted PBMCs, collected 0.3 years after starting antiretroviral therapy. The receptors here all came from a man aged 45-60 years with HIV.

The CDR3 protein is CASSRGVPDTQYF. CDR3 in DNA: TGTGCCAGCAGCCGGGGGGTCCCCGATACGCAGTATTTT. The chain has TRBV11-2 and TRBJ2-3; 7 bases fit TRBD2. Germline loops: CDR1 SGHAT, CDR2 FQNNGV. The CDR3 is 13 residues long. V dropped 5 bases and J dropped 6; count of bases not matched to a gene: 5. Using reference TRBV11-2 and TRBJ2-3 for the parts outside the CDR3, the full variable domain is EAGVAQSPRYKIIEKRQSVAFWCNPISGHATLYWYQQILGQGPKLLIQFQNNGVVDDSQLPKDRFSAERLKGVDSTLKIQPAKLEDSAVYLCASSRGVPDTQYFGPGTRLTVL.

The chain has TRBV18 and TRBJ1-1; tentative D call: TRBD1 (6 bases). The germline V gene encodes CDR1 KGHSH and CDR2 LQKENI. The CDR3 is 15 residues long. Trimming shortened V by 2 bases and J by 0 bases, and 10 bases separated the two germline ends. For the CDR3, the DNA is TGTGCCAGCTCACCAGGAGGGGACATGAACACTGAAGCTTTCTTT. Amino acids: CASSPGGDMNTEAFF.

Details on this clone: Other DNA sequences in the same sample also yield this CDR3. The chain couples TRBV29-1 to TRBJ1-5; no firm D call. The CDR3 length is 13 residues. Per germline, CDR1 SQVTM and CDR2 ANQGSEA. Trimming took 4 bases from V and 4 from J, leaving 11 bases between them. In DNA, the CDR3 is TGCAGCGTTGCGGCCGGAACGAATCAGCCCCAGCATTTT. Encoded protein: CSVAAGTNQPQHF.

This chain links TRBV28 with TRBJ1-5; 7 bases are shared with TRBD1. The CDR3 contains 14 residues. Germline V lookup: CDR1 MDHEN, CDR2 SYDVKM. V shed 2 bases, J shed 6 bases, and the junction held 4 bases outside the gene matches. CDR3 in DNA: TGTGCCAGCAGTTTAGCAGGGGGGAGTCAGCCCCAGCATTTT. It specifies CASSLAGGSQPQHF.

J is TRBJ2-1 and V is TRBV5-4; 8 bases fit TRBD2. The J segment lost 2 bases and the V segment lost 0 bases, leaving 4 bases of the junction unmatched. Germline V CDR1 and CDR2: SGHNT, YYREEE (reference sequence). The CDR3 covers 16 residues. The CDR3 loop reads CASSLDAGGTYNEQFF. The CDR3 DNA is TGTGCCAGCAGCTTGGACGCGGGGGGCACCTACAATGAGCAGTTCTTC.

This clone was picked up a small number of times. The rearrangement joins TRBV19 to TRBJ2-7, with D tentatively TRBD2 (6 bases). This CDR3 is built from 13 residues. Germline V gene sequence: CDR1 LNHDA, CDR2 SQIVND (reference sequence). Trimming cost V 1 base and J 6 bases, with 10 bases left between them. CDR3 in DNA: TGTGCCAGTAGTATAGCAGGGCGGGGCGAGCAGTACTTC. Its translation: CASSIAGRGEQYF.

The chain employs TRBV28 and TRBJ2-1; the D is unclear. The germline V gene has CDR1 MDHEN and CDR2 SYDVKM. V was shortened by 2 bases and J by 4 bases, with 3 bases between the two germline ends. This CDR3 has 12 amino acids. CDR3 nucleotide sequence: TGTGCCAGCAGTTTAGGATACAATGAGCAGTTCTTC. Encoded protein: CASSLGYNEQFF.

This clone was seen a single time. The V call is TRBV30, the J call TRBJ1-5; possible D gene TRBD1, 5 bases. The germline gives CDR1 GTSNPN, CDR2 SVGIG (reference sequence). V gave up 3 bases and J gave up 7 bases, with 16 bases separating them. The CDR3 length is 14 residues. In DNA form, the CDR3 reads TGTGCCTGGAGCGACGACAGTTTCAACCAGCCCCAGCATTTT. Protein: CAWSDDSFNQPQHF.

The V gene is TRBV11-2, the J gene TRBJ1-1; D gene unclear. Germline CDR1 is SGHAT and CDR2 is FQNNGV. The V end lost 5 bases, the J end lost 1 base, and 17 bases lay between the germline ends. The CDR3 runs to 16 residues. CDR3 protein: CASSLGMRVENTEAFF. In DNA form, the CDR3 reads TGTGCCAGCAGCCTCGGGATGAGGGTTGAGAACACTGAAGCTTTCTTT.

The chain has TRBV10-3 and TRBJ2-3; 7 bases fit TRBD2. Germline CDR1 ENHRY, CDR2 SYGVKD. The junction had 0 bases not matched to a gene; V was cut back by 7 bases and J by 2 bases. This CDR3 comprises 12 residues. The CDR3 loop reads CAIKRDTDTQYF. As DNA, the CDR3 is TGTGCCATCAAGCGGGACACAGATACGCAGTATTTT.

This clone was found a few times. The chain uses TRBV19 and TRBJ1-5; 8 nucleotides match TRBD1. J lost 5 bases, V lost 6 bases, and 3 bases had no gene match. Per germline, CDR1 LNHDA and CDR2 SQIVND (reference sequence). The CDR3 is made up of 13 amino acids. Written as DNA, the CDR3 is TGTGCCAGTAGAGACAGGGGCTATCAGCCCCAGCATTTT. Translated, it gives CASRDRGYQPQHF. The full variable domain, completed using reference TRBV19 and TRBJ1-5, is DGGITQSPKYLFRKEGQNVTLSCEQNLNHDAMYWYRQDPGQGLRLIYYSQIVNDFQKGDIAEGYSVSREKKESFPLTVTSAQKNPTAFYLCASRDRGYQPQHFGDGTRLSIL.

The rearrangement joins TRBV9 to TRBJ2-1; D may be TRBD2 (5 bases). Germline lookup yields CDR1 SGDLS and CDR2 YYNGEE. The CDR3 is made up of 14 amino acids. V was shortened by 0 bases and J by 7 bases, with 11 bases between the two germline ends. CDR3 amino acids: CASSVGDRGNEQFF. CDR3 nucleotide sequence: TGTGCCAGCAGCGTAGGAGACCGGGGTAATGAGCAGTTCTTC. The full variable domain, in which reference TRBV9 and TRBJ2-1 provide the parts outside the CDR3, is DSGVTQTPKHLITATGQRVTLRCSPRSGDLSVYWYQQSLDQGLQFLIQYYNGEERAKGNILERFSAQQFPDLHSELNLSSLELGDSALYFCASSVGDRGNEQFFGPGTRLTVL.

The chain joins TRBV7-2 to TRBJ1-6, with 7 bases fitting TRBD1. CDR1 is SGHTA and CDR2 is FQGNSA in the germline V gene. With 0 bases clipped from V and 4 bases from J, the junction kept 12 bases outside the gene matches. The CDR3 consists of 19 residues. The CDR3 bases are TGTGCCAGCAGCTTAGCGCCGGGACAGTCTGACCTTTATAATTCACCCCTCCACTTT. This encodes CASSLAPGQSDLYNSPLHF.

The V gene is TRBV5-6, the J gene TRBJ1-5; no firm D call. Deletions cut 0 bases from V and 0 bases from J, with 7 bases between. There are 15 residues in the CDR3. Germline V lookup: CDR1 SGHDT, CDR2 YYEEEE. CDR3: CASSLGRYSNQPQHF. The CDR3 nucleotides are TGTGCCAGCAGCTTGGGTCGGTATAGCAATCAGCCCCAGCATTTT.

This clone came up a few times. The chain is built from TRBV30 and TRBJ1-5; D perhaps matches TRBD1 (6 bases). CDR3 length: 13 residues. Deletions cut 3 bases from V and 4 bases from J, with 10 bases between. Per germline, CDR1 GTSNPN and CDR2 SVGIG (reference sequence). The CDR3 loop is CAWREDSNQPQHF. The CDR3 coding sequence is TGTGCCTGGAGGGAGGACAGTAATCAGCCCCAGCATTTT.

This clone has just one count. V and J are TRBV19 and TRBJ1-2; D not resolved. Per germline, CDR1 LNHDA and CDR2 SQIVND (reference sequence). The CDR3 totals 15 residues. Trimming stripped 3 bases from V and 3 bases from J, with 14 bases between. CDR3 sequence: CASSIGAGDDYGYTF. CDR3 DNA sequence: TGTGCCAGTAGTATCGGCGCAGGAGATGACTATGGCTACACCTTC.

The chain is built from TRBV6-5 and TRBJ2-7; D is perhaps TRBD2 (6 bases). Trimming took off 2 bases at V and 4 bases at J, with 12 bases between the two ends. The germline V gene has CDR1 MNHEY and CDR2 SVGAGI. The CDR3 sequence is 14 residues long. The CDR3 region is CASSYREEGYEQYF. As DNA, the CDR3 is TGTGCCAGCAGTTACAGGGAGGAAGGGTACGAGCAGTACTTC.